This T cell receptor beta chain was observed in a study of radiotherapy plus CTLA-4 blockade in lung cancer listed by TCRdb under 2018. A note on the overall study: Objective responses occurred in approximately 19% of enrolled patients, and 31% achieved disease control. Paper-wide results and their limitations: The strongest predictors of response, as reported, were early dynamic changes in blood T cell clones along with a rise in serum interferon-beta after radiation. After treatment with radiotherapy and ipilimumab, TCR clones that originated in tumors expanded in peripheral blood.

The study evaluated CTLA-4 blockade (ipilimumab) given together with focal radiation therapy in patients who had chemo-refractory metastatic non-small-cell lung cancer. As regards this clone: Its antigen target is currently unknown. Base qualities are missing; no much larger clone stands one base away.

Receptors were amplified or captured by the immunoSEQ multiplex PCR assay. This is the immuneACCESS table as TCRdb keeps it, with only in-frame sequences that have V and J called. A part of the clones is gone; compared with another copy, unresolved V genes explain less than half, and the rest is unexplained. The sample table records roughly 130,000 clones; over 80% of these occur just once. The top ten clonotypes cover roughly 7% of the sample. The receptor was isolated from a human donor with non-small cell lung cancer that progressed on radiotherapy plus ipilimumab. The sequenced sample was peripheral blood, obtained from a patient treated with radiotherapy plus ipilimumab.

The DNA sequence is as follows: TGCGCCAGCAGCTTGGTAGCCTCTGGGGCCAACGTCCTGACTTTC. Its protein is CASSLVASGANVLTF. Rearrangement joined TRBV5-1 to TRBJ2-6, with no D gene named confidently. The CDR3 runs 15 amino acids, cysteine and phenylalanine included. Here the CDR3 DNA is all that survives: 45 bases in frame from base 1. Between the V and J ends, shortened by 0 bases and 0 bases respectively, the junction contains 4 bases. CDR1 and CDR2 (SGHRS, YFSETQ) derive from the germline V gene.